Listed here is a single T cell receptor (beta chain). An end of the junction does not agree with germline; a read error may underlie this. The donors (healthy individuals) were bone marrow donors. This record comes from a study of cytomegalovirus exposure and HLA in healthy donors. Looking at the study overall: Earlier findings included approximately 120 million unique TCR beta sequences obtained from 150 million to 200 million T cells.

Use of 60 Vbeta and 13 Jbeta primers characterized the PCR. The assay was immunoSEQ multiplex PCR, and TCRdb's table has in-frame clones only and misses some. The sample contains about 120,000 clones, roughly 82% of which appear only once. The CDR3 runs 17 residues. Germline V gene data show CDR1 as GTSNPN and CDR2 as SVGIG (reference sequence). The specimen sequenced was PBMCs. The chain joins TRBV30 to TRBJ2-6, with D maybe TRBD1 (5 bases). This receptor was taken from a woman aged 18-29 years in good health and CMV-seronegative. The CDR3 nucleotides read TGTGCCTGGACCCCCCGGACCTTCGTATCTGGGGCCAACGGCCTGACTTTC. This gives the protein CAWTPRTFVSGANGLTF.